This section outlines one T cell receptor beta chain sequence together with its context. Its matching antigen is unknown. Germline CDR1 is KGHSY and CDR2 is FQNENV. The V end lost 2 bases, the J end lost 5 bases, and 16 bases lay between the germline ends. The CDR3 extends over 16 amino acids. This specimen belongs to a study of T cell responses to AZD1222 COVID-19 vaccine. Study-wide points: Regions 160-218 and 743-854 held dominance among vaccine-associated CD4 TCRs, which spanned spike. Elevations in Spike-specific TCR breadth and depth followed administration of two AZD1222 doses. Sampled repertoires all dated from after the peak T cell response. The donors showed a predominance of white British ancestry and of females, with possible underestimation of clonal diversity.

TCRdb keeps only in-frame clones here, not all; method: immunoSEQ multiplex PCR. The sample has some 200,000 clones; 91% are singletons. The source is an adult who received the AZD1222 COVID-19 vaccine. The sample was peripheral blood, taken 28 days after the second AZD1222 dose. V is TRBV16 and J is TRBJ1-5; D is perhaps TRBD1 (6 bases). CDR3 in amino acids: CASSQPLGATHQPQHF. CDR3 nucleotides: TGTGCCAGCAGCCAACCCTTGGGGGCCACCCATCAGCCCCAGCATTTT.